This T cell receptor (beta chain) stems from a study of tumor-infiltrating lymphocytes in primary liver carcinoma. Unsorted bulk tissue (roughly 17-32 mg) underwent RNA and DNA co-extraction. TCR beta cDNA was reverse-transcribed from about 500 ng of total RNA. The reaction used a constant-region primer and ProtoScript II reverse transcriptase. Amplification in three nested multiplex PCR rounds with slightly modified ARM-PCR gave rise to TCR beta libraries. The first two PCR rounds used TRBV1-TRBV30 forward primers with a C-beta reverse primer, nine to ten cycles each. One entry per CDR3 protein, called by TCRdb with MiXCR from the multiplex PCR reads. This table holds about 120,000 distinct CDR3 sequences, about two thirds found once. V gave up 5 bases and J gave up 4 bases, with 12 bases separating them. The CDR3 sequence is 14 residues long. Germline V gene lookup returns CDR1 SGHAT and CDR2 FQNNGV.

By share of the sample, this clonotype is medium-sized (0.01 to 0.1%). The TCR comes from a woman between 55 and 75 years old with primary liver carcinoma and hepatitis B virus infection. The sequenced material came from tumor-adjacent normal liver tissue. The chain links TRBV11-2 to TRBJ1-3; D might be TRBD1 (5 bases). The CDR3 DNA sequence: TGTGCCAGCAGCCATGGGGCGGGCGGAAACACCATATATTTT. Translated, it gives CASSHGAGGNTIYF.